The source of this T cell receptor (beta chain) is a study of blood T cell repertoires in COVID-19. Clones were read by immunoSEQ multiplex PCR, and TCRdb kept only the in-frame ones, dropping some. The sample records approximately 300,000 clones, approximately 80% being singletons. CDR1 is MDHEN and CDR2 is SYDVKM in the germline V gene. Trimming cost V 5 bases and J 0 bases; bases outside gene matches: 11. This CDR3 region has 18 residues. The sequence was obtained from a woman aged 50 to 65 with active or convalescent COVID-19. This rearrangement joins TRBV28 to TRBJ1-3, with TRBD1 matching over 9 bases. Source material: peripheral blood. Written as DNA, the CDR3 is TGTGCCAGCAGTCTGAACATAGGACAGGGGAACTCTGGAAACACCATATATTTT. Translation gives CASSLNIGQGNSGNTIYF.